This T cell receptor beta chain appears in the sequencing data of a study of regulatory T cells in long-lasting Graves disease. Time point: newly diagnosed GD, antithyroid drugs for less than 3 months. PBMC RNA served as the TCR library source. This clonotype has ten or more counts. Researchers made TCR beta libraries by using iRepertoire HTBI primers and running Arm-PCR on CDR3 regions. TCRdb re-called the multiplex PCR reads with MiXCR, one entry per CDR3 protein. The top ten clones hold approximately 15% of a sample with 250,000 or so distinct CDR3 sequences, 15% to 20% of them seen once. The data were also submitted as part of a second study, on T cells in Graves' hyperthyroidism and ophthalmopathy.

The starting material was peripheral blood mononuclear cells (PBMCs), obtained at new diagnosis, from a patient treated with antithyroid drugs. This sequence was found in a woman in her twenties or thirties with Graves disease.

In DNA form, the CDR3 reads TGCAGTGCTACCACAGGGGGTGGTGAGCAGTACTTC. It specifies CSATTGGGEQYF. The chain carries TRBV20-1 and TRBJ2-7; the match to TRBD1 covers 8 bases. Germline V CDR1 and CDR2: DFQATT, SNEGSKA (reference sequence). Trimming cost V 4 bases and J 7 bases; bases outside gene matches: 6. The CDR3 consists of 12 residues.